This TCR beta chain is drawn from a study of Ad26.COV2.S vaccination and SARS-CoV-2 variants (dated by TCRdb to 2020 to 2023). For context, the study as a whole: Donors in the vaccine arm were drawn from COV1001, a multicentre, randomized, double-blind, placebo-controlled phase I-IIa trial testing Ad26.COV2.S in healthy adults. TCRbeta repertoire sequencing served as the tool for gauging how specific and how broad the SARS-CoV-2-reactive T cell receptors were following Ad26.COV2.S vaccination. Blinding of investigators to trial group allocation was maintained during experiments and outcome assessment. Trial participants were randomized into five groups of five: low-dose or high-dose Ad26.COV2.S given once or twice, or placebo on both occasions. The TCR-sequenced set comprised approximately 32 samples: 19 Ad26.COV2.S vaccine recipients, 5 placebo recipients and 8 SARS-CoV-2 convalescent individuals. Ad26.COV2.S was administered intramuscularly at a dose of 5x10^10 or 1x10^11 viral particles, either as one shot or as two shots given 56 days apart.

This clone was found once. Its recognized antigen is unknown. No much larger clonotype is one base removed from it; base qualities were not supplied. The immunoSEQ Assay was used to sequence TCRbeta CDR3 regions. After extraction, genomic DNA underwent amplification by bias-controlled multiplex PCR, followed by high-throughput sequencing. On the study's bioinformatics: Collapsing and filtering of sequences were performed to quantify the absolute abundance of each unique TCRbeta CDR3 region. T cell fraction was estimated by normalizing TCRbeta template counts to usable DNA, which was measured by amplifying reference genes present in all nucleated cells. Repertoire TCRs were annotated as SARS-CoV-2-specific by exact matching of V gene, CDR3 amino acid sequence and J gene to a known reactive TCR set. The reference SARS-CoV-2 TCR set came from MIRA and was filtered for enrichment in COVID-19-positive ImmuneCODE repertoires, removing public or cross-reactive TCRs. Drawing on the MIRA antigens, annotated TCRs were analysed further at the level of specific ORF or position within ORF. Depth was the summed frequency of annotated unique rearrangements, while breadth was defined as annotated unique rearrangements over total unique productive rearrangements. Two-sided Wilcoxon rank-sum tests were used to compare TCR breadth between groups. TCRdb stores this immuneACCESS table with in-frame sequences only. Part of the clones is absent; in the studies checked, under half of the shortfall reflects unresolved V genes, and no reason is known for the rest. D and trimming come from the DNA, and the V and J calls and clone size come from that table. This sample holds 510,000 or so clones; roughly 87% were observed only once. Roughly 13% of the sample belongs to the ten largest clones.

What the work shows at the level of the full study, not this receptor alone: After vaccination, substantial breadth of spike-specific CD8+ and CD4+ T cell responses was reported. Comparable non-spike TCR breadth was observed between vaccine and placebo recipients, consistent with only spike being contained in the vaccine. Spike-specific TCR breadth was higher in Ad26.COV2.S recipients than in placebo recipients (P = 0.0014). According to the authors, total T cell responses may have been underestimated by the TCR breadth and depth analyses. The study lacked the statistical power to compare responses across vaccine doses or regimens.

In the paper's terms, the treatment or condition label means: about 20 received Ad26.COV2.S at low or high dose, single or two shots; 5 received placebo; per-sample allocation not given. For vaccine and placebo recipients, repertoires were sequenced using samples collected on day 63 after the first injection. Cohort 1b enrolled roughly 25 adults aged 18-55 years at a single site in Boston, USA, between 29 July and 7 August 2020. Ad26.COV2.S was a replication-incompetent adenovirus type 26 vector expressing a prefusion-stabilized SARS-CoV-2 spike protein from the original Wuhan strain. Reading from cysteine to phenylalanine, the CDR3 counts 14 amino acids. Of the read, only the CDR3 DNA is kept; its 42 bases are in frame from base 1. For CDR1 and CDR2, the germline V gene lists SNHLY and FYNNEI. At the junction V is shortened by 9 bases and J by 0 bases, with 12 bases in between.

The chain is assembled from TRBV2 and TRBJ1-3, with no confidently assigned D gene. The specimen comprised peripheral blood, sampled in a trial of Ad26.COV2.S vaccine versus placebo. The TCR sequence derives from a person between 18 and 60 years old who received the Ad26.COV2.S COVID-19 vaccine or a placebo. The DNA sequence is as follows: TGTGCCAGGTCGTATGGTGTCTCTGGAAACACCATATATTTT. It translates as CARSYGVSGNTIYF.